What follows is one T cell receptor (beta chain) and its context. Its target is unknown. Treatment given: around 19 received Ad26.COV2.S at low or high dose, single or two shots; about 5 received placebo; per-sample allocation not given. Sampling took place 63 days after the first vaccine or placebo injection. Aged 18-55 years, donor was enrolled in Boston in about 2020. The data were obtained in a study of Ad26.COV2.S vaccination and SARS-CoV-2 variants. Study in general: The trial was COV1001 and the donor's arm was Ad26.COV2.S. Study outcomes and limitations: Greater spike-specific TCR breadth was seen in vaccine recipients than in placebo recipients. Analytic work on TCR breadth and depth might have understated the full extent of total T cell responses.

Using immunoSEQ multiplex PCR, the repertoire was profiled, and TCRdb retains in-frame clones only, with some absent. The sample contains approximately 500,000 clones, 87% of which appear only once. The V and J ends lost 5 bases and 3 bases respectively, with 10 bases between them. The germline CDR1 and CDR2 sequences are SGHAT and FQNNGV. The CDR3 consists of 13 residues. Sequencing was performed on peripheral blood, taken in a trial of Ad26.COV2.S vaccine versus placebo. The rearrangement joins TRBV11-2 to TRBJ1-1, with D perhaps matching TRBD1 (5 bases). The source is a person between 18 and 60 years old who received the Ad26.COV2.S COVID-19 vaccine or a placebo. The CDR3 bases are TGTGCCAGCAGCATCCGACAGTACACTGAAGCTTTCTTT. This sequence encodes CASSIRQYTEAFF.